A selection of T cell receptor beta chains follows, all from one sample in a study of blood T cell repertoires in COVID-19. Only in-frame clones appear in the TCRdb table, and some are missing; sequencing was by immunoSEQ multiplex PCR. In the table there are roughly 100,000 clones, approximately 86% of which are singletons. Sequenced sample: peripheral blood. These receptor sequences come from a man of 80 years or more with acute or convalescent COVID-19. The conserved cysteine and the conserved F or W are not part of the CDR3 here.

ASSIRGGAVPDPYNEQF TRBV19 17 TRBJ2-1
ASSPRLDYEQF TRBV6-5 11 TRBJ2-1
ASSVTGMNTEAF TRBV19 12 TRBJ1-1
ASKGQGHTGELF TRBV6-4 12 TRBJ2-2
ASSSDGLSQETQY TRBV7-7 13 TRBJ2-5
ASSHAKDAGGNTIY TRBV3-1/TRBV3-2 14 TRBJ1-3
ASTWDRTRKNGYT TRBV19 13 TRBJ1-2
ASSITGGFDEKLF TRBV7-8 13 TRBJ1-4
ASSPRGTGGNYGYT TRBV28 14 TRBJ1-2
ASSIALAGGAEQF TRBV19 13 TRBJ2-1